Below are 2 T cell receptor beta chains sequenced from a single sample in a study of blood T cell repertoires in COVID-19. Libraries were prepared by immunoSEQ multiplex PCR; TCRdb keeps only in-frame clonotypes and omits some of them. The table lists 300,000 to 400,000 clones, 80% to 90% of them singletons. Sequenced: peripheral blood. These receptors came from a man aged 25-45 years with active or convalescent COVID-19.

The genes are TRBV2 and TRBJ2-7; 8 bases line up with TRBD1. CDR3 size: 14 residues. Germline V lookup: CDR1 SNHLY, CDR2 FYNNEI. The ends lost 2 bases at V and 3 bases at J; junction bases unmatched: 3. The CDR3 loop is CASSERTGFYEQYF. The CDR3 coding sequence is TGTGCCAGCAGTGAAAGGACAGGGTTCTACGAGCAGTACTTC.

The chain links TRBV4-1 to TRBJ1-2; D not certain. From germline, CDR1 is MGHRA and CDR2 YSYEKL. Trimming pared 0 bases from V and 4 bases from J, leaving 12 bases between. The CDR3 is made up of 15 amino acids. The CDR3 DNA reads TGCGCCAGCAGCCAAGACGCCACCGTCGGCTATGGCTACACCTTC. It translates to CASSQDATVGYGYTF.